The rows below give T cell receptor beta chains drawn from one sample of a study of Ad26.COV2.S vaccination and SARS-CoV-2 variants. Generated by immunoSEQ multiplex PCR, the TCRdb table keeps only in-frame clones and is missing some. The sample lists roughly 700,000 clones, around 89% occurring once. The sequences come from peripheral blood, collected in a trial of Ad26.COV2.S vaccine versus placebo. All receptors derive from a person aged 18 to 59 who received the Ad26.COV2.S COVID-19 vaccine or a placebo. Each CDR3 is given with its conserved first and last residue. Each record gives: D gene, clone size, J gene, V gene, CDR3 DNA, CDR3 protein. A D gene is named only where the DNA matches it firmly. Size is omitted from some rows. Given values are once, few, many or a class for expanded clones.

D gene: TRBD1
clone size: few
J gene: TRBJ2-2
V gene: TRBV2
CDR3 DNA: TGTGCCAGCAGTGGTGGGACAGGGAACTCCGGGGAGCTGTTTTTT
CDR3 protein: CASSGGTGNSGELFF

D gene: -
clone size: -
J gene: TRBJ1-1
V gene: TRBV27
CDR3 DNA: TGTGCCAGCAGTTTTGGGGGGGGCCCGAGCACTGAAGCTTTCTTT
CDR3 protein: CASSFGGGPSTEAFF

D gene: -
clone size: -
J gene: TRBJ1-2
V gene: TRBV20-1
CDR3 DNA: TGCAGTGCTAGAAATAACTATGGCTACACCTTC
CDR3 protein: CSARNNYGYTF

D gene: -
clone size: -
J gene: TRBJ1-5
V gene: TRBV19
CDR3 DNA: TGTGCCAGTAGTATTAGTCGGGGGGGCGTTGGCAATCAGCCCCAGCATTTT
CDR3 protein: CASSISRGGVGNQPQHF

D gene: -
clone size: -
J gene: TRBJ1-2
V gene: TRBV6-2/TRBV6-3
CDR3 DNA: TGTGCCAGCAGTTACCGATCCACAGGCTCTCTCTATGGCTACACCTTC
CDR3 protein: CASSYRSTGSLYGYTF

D gene: TRBD2
clone size: -
J gene: TRBJ2-5
V gene: TRBV13
CDR3 DNA: TGTGCCAGCAGCTTAGGGGGACTAGCGGGGTTAGAGACCCAGTACTTC
CDR3 protein: CASSLGGLAGLETQYF

D gene: -
clone size: -
J gene: TRBJ1-3
V gene: TRBV6-5
CDR3 DNA: TGTGCCAGCAGTTACGCTGCCGGAAACACCATATATTTT
CDR3 protein: CASSYAAGNTIYF

D gene: TRBD1
clone size: -
J gene: TRBJ1-5
V gene: TRBV27
CDR3 DNA: TGTGCCAGCAGTAATACAGGGGGCAATCAGCCCCAGCATTTT
CDR3 protein: CASSNTGGNQPQHF

D gene: -
clone size: -
J gene: TRBJ2-7
V gene: TRBV21-1
CDR3 DNA: TGTGCCAGCAGCAAAGTAGAGGTAGCGGGAGTGGAAGAGCAGTACTTC
CDR3 protein: CASSKVEVAGVEEQYF

D gene: TRBD1
clone size: -
J gene: TRBJ1-2
V gene: TRBV10-3
CDR3 DNA: TGTGCCATCAGTGAGTCTCTCCGGGACAGACGCTATGGCTACACCTTC
CDR3 protein: CAISESLRDRRYGYTF

D gene: -
clone size: -
J gene: TRBJ2-5
V gene: TRBV13
CDR3 DNA: TGTGCCAGCAGCTCCCTTGGGGGGGCCCCTCAAGAGACCCAGTACTTC
CDR3 protein: CASSSLGGAPQETQYF

D gene: -
clone size: -
J gene: TRBJ1-1
V gene: TRBV11-2
CDR3 DNA: TGTGCCAGCAGCCCCACGGGGGGGCAAAAAAGCTTAGCTTTCTTT
CDR3 protein: CASSPTGGQKSLAFF

D gene: -
clone size: -
J gene: TRBJ1-2
V gene: TRBV29-1
CDR3 DNA: TGCAGCGTTGGCGGTGGATCCGGCTACACCTTC
CDR3 protein: CSVGGGSGYTF

D gene: -
clone size: -
J gene: TRBJ2-3
V gene: TRBV14
CDR3 DNA: TGTGCCAGCAGCCAAGAACTGTCGTACCCCACAGATACGCAGTATTTT
CDR3 protein: CASSQELSYPTDTQYF

D gene: -
clone size: -
J gene: TRBJ1-4
V gene: TRBV3-1/TRBV3-2
CDR3 DNA: TGTGCCAGCAGCCAAGGAGGGAAACTGTTTTTT
CDR3 protein: CASSQGGKLFF

D gene: -
clone size: -
J gene: TRBJ1-2
V gene: TRBV19
CDR3 DNA: TGTGCCAGTAGTGCCATAACTGGAAGCTATGGCTACACCTTC
CDR3 protein: CASSAITGSYGYTF

D gene: -
clone size: -
J gene: TRBJ2-2
V gene: TRBV12-3/TRBV12-4
CDR3 DNA: TGTGCCAGCAGTATCACAACGGGGGAGCTGTTTTTT
CDR3 protein: CASSITTGELFF

D gene: -
clone size: few
J gene: TRBJ1-6
V gene: TRBV3-1/TRBV3-2
CDR3 DNA: TGTGCCAGCAGCCCGTCTGGAGTGCTCAATTCACCCCTCCACTTT
CDR3 protein: CASSPSGVLNSPLHF

D gene: TRBD1
clone size: -
J gene: TRBJ1-3
V gene: TRBV30
CDR3 DNA: TGTGCCTGGGGGACAGGTTACACCATATATTTT
CDR3 protein: CAWGTGYTIYF

D gene: -
clone size: -
J gene: TRBJ1-4
V gene: TRBV30
CDR3 DNA: TGTGCCTGTAAGGGACCTGGGGAAAAACTGTTTTTT
CDR3 protein: CACKGPGEKLFF

D gene: -
clone size: -
J gene: TRBJ1-1
V gene: TRBV5-1
CDR3 DNA: TGCGCCAGCAGCCTCCTCACTGGGAGCACTGAAGCTTTCTTT
CDR3 protein: CASSLLTGSTEAFF

D gene: TRBD1
clone size: -
J gene: TRBJ2-2
V gene: TRBV29-1
CDR3 DNA: TGCAGCGTTGAAGATATCCCCCGCCTGGGACAGGGGAATGCGAACACCGGGGAGCTGTTTTTT
CDR3 protein: CSVEDIPRLGQGNANTGELFF